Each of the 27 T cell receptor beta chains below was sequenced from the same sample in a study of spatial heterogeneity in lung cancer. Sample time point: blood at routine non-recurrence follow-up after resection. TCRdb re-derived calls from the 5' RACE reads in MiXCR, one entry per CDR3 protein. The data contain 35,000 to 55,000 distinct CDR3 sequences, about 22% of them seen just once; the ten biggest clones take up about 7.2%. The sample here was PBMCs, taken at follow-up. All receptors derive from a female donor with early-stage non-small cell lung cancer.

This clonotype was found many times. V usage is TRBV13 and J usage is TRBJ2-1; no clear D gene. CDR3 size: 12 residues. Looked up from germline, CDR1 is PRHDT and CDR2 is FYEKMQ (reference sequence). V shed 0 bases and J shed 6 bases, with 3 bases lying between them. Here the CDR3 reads CASSLGGNEQFF. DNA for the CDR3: TGTGCCAGCAGCTTAGGAGGCAATGAGCAGTTCTTC.

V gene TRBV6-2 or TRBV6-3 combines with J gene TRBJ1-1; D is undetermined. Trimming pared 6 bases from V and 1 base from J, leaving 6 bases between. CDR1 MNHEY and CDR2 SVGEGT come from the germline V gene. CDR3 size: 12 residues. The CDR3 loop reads CASSEWNTEAFF. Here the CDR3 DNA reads TGTGCCAGCAGCGAGTGGAACACTGAAGCTTTCTTT.

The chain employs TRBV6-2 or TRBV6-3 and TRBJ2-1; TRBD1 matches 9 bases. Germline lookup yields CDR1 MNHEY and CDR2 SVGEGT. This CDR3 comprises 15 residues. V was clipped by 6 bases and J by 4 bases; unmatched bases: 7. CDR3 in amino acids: CASRTGTGSYNEQFF. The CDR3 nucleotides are TGTGCCAGCAGAACCGGGACAGGGTCGTACAATGAGCAGTTCTTC.

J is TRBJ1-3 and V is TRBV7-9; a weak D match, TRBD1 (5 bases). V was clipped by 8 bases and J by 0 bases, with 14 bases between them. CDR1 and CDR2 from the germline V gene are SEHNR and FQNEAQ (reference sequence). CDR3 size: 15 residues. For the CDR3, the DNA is TGTGCCAGCGATGTTGGGGCCCACTCTGGAAACACCATATATTTT. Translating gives CASDVGAHSGNTIYF.

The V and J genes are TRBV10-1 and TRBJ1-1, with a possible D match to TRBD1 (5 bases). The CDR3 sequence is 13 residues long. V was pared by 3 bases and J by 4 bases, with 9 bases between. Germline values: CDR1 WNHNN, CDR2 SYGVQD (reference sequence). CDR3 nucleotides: TGCGCCAGCAGTGACCAGAGGGGCACTGAAGCTTTCTTT. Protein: CASSDQRGTEAFF.

CDR3 sequence (DNA): TGCGCCAGCCGGGCTGGGGCTGGGGAGACCCAGTACTTC. Its translation: CASRAGAGETQYF. The chain combines TRBV5-1 with TRBJ2-5; D possibly corresponds to TRBD1 (5 bases). Trimming shortened V by 7 bases and J by 5 bases, and 15 bases separated the two germline ends. Germline assignment: CDR1 SGHRS and CDR2 YFSETQ. The CDR3 loop spans 13 amino acids.

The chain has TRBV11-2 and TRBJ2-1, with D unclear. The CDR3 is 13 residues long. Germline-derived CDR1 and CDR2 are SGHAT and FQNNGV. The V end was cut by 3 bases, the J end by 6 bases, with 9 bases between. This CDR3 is CASSLGYPNEQFF. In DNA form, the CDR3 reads TGTGCCAGCAGCTTGGGGTATCCCAATGAGCAGTTCTTC.

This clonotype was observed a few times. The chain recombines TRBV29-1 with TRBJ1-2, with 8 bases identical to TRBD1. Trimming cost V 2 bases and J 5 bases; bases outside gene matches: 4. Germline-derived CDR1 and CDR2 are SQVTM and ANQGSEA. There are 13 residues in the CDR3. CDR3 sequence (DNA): TGCAGCGTTGAAAGGACAGGGCGGTATGGCTACACCTTC. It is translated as CSVERTGRYGYTF.

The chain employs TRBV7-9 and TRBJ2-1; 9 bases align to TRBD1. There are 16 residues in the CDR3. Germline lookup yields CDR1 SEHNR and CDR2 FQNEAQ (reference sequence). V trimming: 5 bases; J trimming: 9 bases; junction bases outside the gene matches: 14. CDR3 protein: CASSLPILGQGSEQFF. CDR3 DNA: TGTGCCAGCAGCCTCCCTATATTAGGACAGGGGTCTGAGCAGTTCTTC.

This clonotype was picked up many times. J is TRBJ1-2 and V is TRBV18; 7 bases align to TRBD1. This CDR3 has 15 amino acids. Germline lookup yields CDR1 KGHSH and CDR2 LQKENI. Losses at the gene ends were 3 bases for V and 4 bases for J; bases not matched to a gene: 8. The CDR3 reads CASSPTGDSPYGYTF. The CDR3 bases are TGTGCCAGCTCACCTACGGGGGACAGCCCCTATGGCTACACCTTC.

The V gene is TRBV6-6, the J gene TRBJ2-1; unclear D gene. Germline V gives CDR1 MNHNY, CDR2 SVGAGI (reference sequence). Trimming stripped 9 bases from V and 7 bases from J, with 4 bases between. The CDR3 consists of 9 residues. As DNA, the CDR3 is TGTGCCAGAATAAATGAGCAGTTCTTC. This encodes CARINEQFF.

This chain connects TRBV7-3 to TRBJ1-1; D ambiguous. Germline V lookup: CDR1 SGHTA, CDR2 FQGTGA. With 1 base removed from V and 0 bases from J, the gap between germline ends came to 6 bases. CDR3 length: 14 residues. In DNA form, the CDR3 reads TGTGCCAGCAGCTTAATTGGGCTGAACACTGAAGCTTTCTTT. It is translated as CASSLIGLNTEAFF. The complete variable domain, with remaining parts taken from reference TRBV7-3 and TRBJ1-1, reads GAGVSQTPSNKVTEKGKYVELRCDPISGHTALYWYRQSLGQGPEFLIYFQGTGAADDSGLPNDRFFAVRPEGSVSTLKIQRTERGDSAVYLCASSLIGLNTEAFFGQGTRLTVV.

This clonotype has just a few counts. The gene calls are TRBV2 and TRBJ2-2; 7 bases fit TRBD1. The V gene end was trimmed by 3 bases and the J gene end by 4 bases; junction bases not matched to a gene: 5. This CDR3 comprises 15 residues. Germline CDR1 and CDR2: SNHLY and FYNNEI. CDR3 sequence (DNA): TGTGCCAGCAGTGAGCAGGGGGTCGTCACCGGGGAGCTGTTTTTT. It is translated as CASSEQGVVTGELFF. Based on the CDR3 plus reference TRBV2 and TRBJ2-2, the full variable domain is EPEVTQTPSHQVTQMGQEVILRCVPISNHLYFYWYRQILGQKVEFLVSFYNNEISEKSEIFDDQFSVERPDGSNFTLKIRSTKLEDSAMYFCASSEQGVVTGELFFGEGSRLTVL.

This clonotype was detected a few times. The DNA for the CDR3 is TGTGCCAGCAACGCCCACAGGGGAACGGAGGGCTACACCTTC. Translating it yields CASNAHRGTEGYTF. V is TRBV9 and J is TRBJ1-2; 7 nucleotides align to TRBD1. Germline loops: CDR1 SGDLS, CDR2 YYNGEE. The CDR3 runs to 14 residues. Losses at the gene ends were 6 bases for V and 8 bases for J; bases not matched to a gene: 13. The full variable domain, its missing parts supplied by reference TRBV9 and TRBJ1-2, is DSGVTQTPKHLITATGQRVTLRCSPRSGDLSVYWYQQSLDQGLQFLIQYYNGEERAKGNILERFSAQQFPDLHSELNLSSLELGDSALYFCASNAHRGTEGYTFGSGTRLTVV.

DNA for the CDR3: TGTGCCAGCAGTGGCGGGAGTGGGTACAATGAGCAGTTCTTC. It is translated as CASSGGSGYNEQFF. This rearrangement joins TRBV2 to TRBJ2-1; 7 positions match TRBD2. Per germline, CDR1 SNHLY and CDR2 FYNNEI. The CDR3 runs to 14 residues. With V trimmed by 4 bases and J by 4 bases, 4 bases remained unmatched.

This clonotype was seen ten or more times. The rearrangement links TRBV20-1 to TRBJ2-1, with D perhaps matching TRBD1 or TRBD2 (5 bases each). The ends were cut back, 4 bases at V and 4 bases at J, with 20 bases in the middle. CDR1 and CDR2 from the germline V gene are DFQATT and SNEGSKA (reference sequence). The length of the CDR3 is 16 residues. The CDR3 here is CSAIGGPGPFYNEQFF. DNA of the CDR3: TGCAGTGCTATTGGGGGTCCGGGACCGTTTTACAATGAGCAGTTCTTC.

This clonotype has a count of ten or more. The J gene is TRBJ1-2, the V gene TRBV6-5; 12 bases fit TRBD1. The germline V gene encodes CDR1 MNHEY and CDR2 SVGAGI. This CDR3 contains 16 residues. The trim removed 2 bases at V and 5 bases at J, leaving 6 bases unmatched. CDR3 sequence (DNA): TGTGCCAGCAGTTACACGGGGACAGGGGGCGCATATGGCTACACCTTC. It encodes CASSYTGTGGAYGYTF.

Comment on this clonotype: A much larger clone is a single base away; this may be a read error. CDR3 DNA: TGTGCCATCAGCCGGGACCCCCGGGGCCAGCCCCAGCATTTT. As protein: CAISRDPRGQPQHF. The V gene is TRBV10-3, the J gene TRBJ1-5, with D maybe TRBD1 (5 bases). V gave up 6 bases and J gave up 7 bases, with 16 bases separating them. Germline V gene data show CDR1 as ENHRY and CDR2 as SYGVKD. The CDR3 length is 14 residues.

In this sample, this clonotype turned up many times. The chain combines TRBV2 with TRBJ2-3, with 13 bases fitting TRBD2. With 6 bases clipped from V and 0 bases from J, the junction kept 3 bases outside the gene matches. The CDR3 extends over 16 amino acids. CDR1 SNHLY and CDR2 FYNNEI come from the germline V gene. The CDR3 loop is CASRGLAGSSTDTQYF. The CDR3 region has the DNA TGTGCCAGCAGGGGACTAGCGGGATCAAGCACAGATACGCAGTATTTT.

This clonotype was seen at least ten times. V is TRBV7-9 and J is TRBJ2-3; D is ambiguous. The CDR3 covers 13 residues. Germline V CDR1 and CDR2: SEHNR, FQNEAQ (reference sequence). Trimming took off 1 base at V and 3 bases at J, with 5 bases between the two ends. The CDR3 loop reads CASSLDLTDTQYF. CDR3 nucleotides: TGTGCCAGCAGCTTAGACCTGACAGATACGCAGTATTTT.

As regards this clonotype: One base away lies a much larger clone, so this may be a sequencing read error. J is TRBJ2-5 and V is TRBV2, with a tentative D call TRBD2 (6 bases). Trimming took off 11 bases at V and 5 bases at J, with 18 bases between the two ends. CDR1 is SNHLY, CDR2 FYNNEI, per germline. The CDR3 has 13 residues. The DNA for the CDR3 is TGTGCCTGTCCCTCAGGGAGCGGGGAGACCCAGTACTTC. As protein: CACPSGSGETQYF.

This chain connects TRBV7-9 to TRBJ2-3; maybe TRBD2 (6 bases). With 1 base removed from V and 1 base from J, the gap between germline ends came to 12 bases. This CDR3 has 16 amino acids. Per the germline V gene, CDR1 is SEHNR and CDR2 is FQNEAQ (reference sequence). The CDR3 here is CASSLEPSAGTDTQYF. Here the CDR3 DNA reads TGTGCCAGCAGCTTAGAGCCTAGCGCGGGCACAGATACGCAGTATTTT. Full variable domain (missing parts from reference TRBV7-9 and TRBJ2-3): DTGVSQNPRHKITKRGQNVTFRCDPISEHNRLYWYRQTLGQGPEFLTYFQNEAQLEKSRLLSDRFSAERPKGSFSTLEIQRTEQGDSAMYLCASSLEPSAGTDTQYFGPGTRLTVL.

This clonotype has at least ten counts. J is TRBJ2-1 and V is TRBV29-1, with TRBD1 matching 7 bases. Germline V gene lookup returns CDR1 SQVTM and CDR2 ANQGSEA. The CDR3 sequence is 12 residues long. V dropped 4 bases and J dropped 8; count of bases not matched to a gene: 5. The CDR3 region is CSVVRGRDEQFF. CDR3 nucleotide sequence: TGCAGCGTTGTGAGGGGGCGGGATGAGCAGTTCTTC.

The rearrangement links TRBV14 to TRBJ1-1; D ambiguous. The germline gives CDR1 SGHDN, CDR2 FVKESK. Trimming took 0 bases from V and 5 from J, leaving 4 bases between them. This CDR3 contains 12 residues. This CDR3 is CASSQEVTEAFF. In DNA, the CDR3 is TGTGCCAGCAGCCAAGAGGTGACTGAAGCTTTCTTT.

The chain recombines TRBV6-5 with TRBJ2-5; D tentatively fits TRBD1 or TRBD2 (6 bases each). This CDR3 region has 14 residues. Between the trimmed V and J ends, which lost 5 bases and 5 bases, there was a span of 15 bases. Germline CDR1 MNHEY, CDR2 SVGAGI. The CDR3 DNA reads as TGTGCCAGCAGTGCTACTCAGGGGAGGGAGACCCAGTACTTC. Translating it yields CASSATQGRETQYF.

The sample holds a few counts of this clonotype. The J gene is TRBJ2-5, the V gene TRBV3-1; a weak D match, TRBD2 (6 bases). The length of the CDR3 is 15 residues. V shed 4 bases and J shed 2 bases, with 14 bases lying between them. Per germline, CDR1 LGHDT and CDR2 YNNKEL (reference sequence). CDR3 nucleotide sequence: TGTGCCAGCAGCCCTCCACTAGCTGATCAAGAGACCCAGTACTTC. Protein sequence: CASSPPLADQETQYF.

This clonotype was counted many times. The CDR3 nucleotides read TGTGCCAGCAGCTCCAGTATTAGCGGGAGCACAGATACGCAGTATTTT. It is translated as CASSSSISGSTDTQYF. The chain combines TRBV5-6 with TRBJ2-3; 7 nucleotides align to TRBD2. The trim removed 3 bases at V and 0 bases at J, leaving 7 bases unmatched. CDR3 size: 16 residues. From germline, CDR1 is SGHDT and CDR2 YYEEEE.